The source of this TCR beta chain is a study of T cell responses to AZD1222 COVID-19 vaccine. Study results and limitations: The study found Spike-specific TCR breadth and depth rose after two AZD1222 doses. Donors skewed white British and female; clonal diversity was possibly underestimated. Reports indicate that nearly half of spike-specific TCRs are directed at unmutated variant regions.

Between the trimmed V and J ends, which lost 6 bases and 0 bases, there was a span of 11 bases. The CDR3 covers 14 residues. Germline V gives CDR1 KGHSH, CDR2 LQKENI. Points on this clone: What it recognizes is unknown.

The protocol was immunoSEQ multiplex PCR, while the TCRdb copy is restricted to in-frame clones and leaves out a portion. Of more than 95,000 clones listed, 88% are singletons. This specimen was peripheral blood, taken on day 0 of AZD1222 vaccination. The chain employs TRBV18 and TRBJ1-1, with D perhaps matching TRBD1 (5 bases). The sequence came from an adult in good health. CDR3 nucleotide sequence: TGTGCCAGCTCCCCGCAGGGCGTGAACACTGAAGCTTTCTTT. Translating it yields CASSPQGVNTEAFF.